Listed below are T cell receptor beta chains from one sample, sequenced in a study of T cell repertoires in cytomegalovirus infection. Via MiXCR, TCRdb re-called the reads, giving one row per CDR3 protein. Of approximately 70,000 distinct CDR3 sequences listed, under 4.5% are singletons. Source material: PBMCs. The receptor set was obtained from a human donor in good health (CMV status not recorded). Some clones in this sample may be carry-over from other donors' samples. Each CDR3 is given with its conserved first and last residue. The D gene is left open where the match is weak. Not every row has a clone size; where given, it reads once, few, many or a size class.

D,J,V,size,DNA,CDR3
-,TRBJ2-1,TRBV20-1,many,TGCAGTGCGGGTAAGGCGGTTAGCACCCACAATGAGCAGTTCTTC,CSAGKAVSTHNEQFF
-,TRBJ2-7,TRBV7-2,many,TGTGCCAGCAGTTCCTCCGGGCCCCAGGGAGAGCAGTACTTC,CASSSSGPQGEQYF
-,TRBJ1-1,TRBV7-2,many,TGTGCCAGCAGCTTATCGCGGAGCACTGAAGCTTTCTTT,CASSLSRSTEAFF
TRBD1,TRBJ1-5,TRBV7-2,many,TGTGCCAGCAGCTTAGTACAGGGGGAGCGTCAGCCCCAGCATTTT,CASSLVQGERQPQHF
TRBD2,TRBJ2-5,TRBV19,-,TGTGCCAGTAGTACCGGGACTAGCCAAGGGGAGACCCAGTACTTC,CASSTGTSQGETQYF
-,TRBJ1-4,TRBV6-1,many,TGTGCCAGCAGTGTTTCGGGGGCGACTAATGAAAAACTGTTTTTT,CASSVSGATNEKLFF
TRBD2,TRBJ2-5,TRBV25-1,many,TGTGCCAGCAGTGAATGGACTAGCGGGGGGCTGTACCAAGAGACCCAGTACTTC,CASSEWTSGGLYQETQYF
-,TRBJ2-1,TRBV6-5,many,TGTGCCAGCAGTTATTCCTTCACGGGGGCCTACAATGAGCAGTTCTTC,CASSYSFTGAYNEQFF
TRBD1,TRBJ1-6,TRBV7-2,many,TGTGCCAGCAGCTCCCGGACAGGGGGGAATTCACCCCTCCACTTT,CASSSRTGGNSPLHF
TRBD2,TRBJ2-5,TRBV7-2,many,TGTGCCAGCAGCCCCTCGCGGGGGATTGAGACCCAGTACTTC,CASSPSRGIETQYF
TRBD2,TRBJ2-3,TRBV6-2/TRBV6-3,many,TGTGCCAGCAGTTACGCTCTAGCGGGGGGGGAGGATACGCAGTATTTT,CASSYALAGGEDTQYF
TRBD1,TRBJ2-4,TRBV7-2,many,TGTGCCAGCAGCTCGGACAGGAGGCTAGCCAAAAACATTCAGTACTTC,CASSSDRRLAKNIQYF
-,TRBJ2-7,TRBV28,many,TGTGCCAGCAGCTCGGACGGAGCTTACGAGCAGTACTTC,CASSSDGAYEQYF
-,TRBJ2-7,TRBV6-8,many,TGTGCCAGCAGTGAAACAGCCCGAAGCTCCTACGAGCAGTACTTC,CASSETARSSYEQYF
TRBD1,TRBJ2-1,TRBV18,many,TGTGCCAGCTCACCGAGACAGGGCGTATCGGCTAGTGAGCAGTTCTTC,CASSPRQGVSASEQFF
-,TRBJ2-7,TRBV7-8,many,TGTGCCAGCAGCTTAGCGCCATCAACTGTATTCTACGAGCAGTACTTC,CASSLAPSTVFYEQYF
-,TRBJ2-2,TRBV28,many,TGTGCCAGCAGTTTTGGTGGAACGAACACCGGGGAGCTGTTTTTT,CASSFGGTNTGELFF
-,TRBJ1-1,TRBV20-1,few,TGCAGTGCTAGACCCCGCGGTCCTAACACTGAAGCTTTCTTT,CSARPRGPNTEAFF
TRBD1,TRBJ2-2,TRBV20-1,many,TGCAGTGCTCCGACAGGGAAGGAGCTGTTTTTT,CSAPTGKELFF
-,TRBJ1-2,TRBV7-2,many,TGTGCCAGCAGCTTGGTGGTGAACTATGGCTACACCTTC,CASSLVVNYGYTF